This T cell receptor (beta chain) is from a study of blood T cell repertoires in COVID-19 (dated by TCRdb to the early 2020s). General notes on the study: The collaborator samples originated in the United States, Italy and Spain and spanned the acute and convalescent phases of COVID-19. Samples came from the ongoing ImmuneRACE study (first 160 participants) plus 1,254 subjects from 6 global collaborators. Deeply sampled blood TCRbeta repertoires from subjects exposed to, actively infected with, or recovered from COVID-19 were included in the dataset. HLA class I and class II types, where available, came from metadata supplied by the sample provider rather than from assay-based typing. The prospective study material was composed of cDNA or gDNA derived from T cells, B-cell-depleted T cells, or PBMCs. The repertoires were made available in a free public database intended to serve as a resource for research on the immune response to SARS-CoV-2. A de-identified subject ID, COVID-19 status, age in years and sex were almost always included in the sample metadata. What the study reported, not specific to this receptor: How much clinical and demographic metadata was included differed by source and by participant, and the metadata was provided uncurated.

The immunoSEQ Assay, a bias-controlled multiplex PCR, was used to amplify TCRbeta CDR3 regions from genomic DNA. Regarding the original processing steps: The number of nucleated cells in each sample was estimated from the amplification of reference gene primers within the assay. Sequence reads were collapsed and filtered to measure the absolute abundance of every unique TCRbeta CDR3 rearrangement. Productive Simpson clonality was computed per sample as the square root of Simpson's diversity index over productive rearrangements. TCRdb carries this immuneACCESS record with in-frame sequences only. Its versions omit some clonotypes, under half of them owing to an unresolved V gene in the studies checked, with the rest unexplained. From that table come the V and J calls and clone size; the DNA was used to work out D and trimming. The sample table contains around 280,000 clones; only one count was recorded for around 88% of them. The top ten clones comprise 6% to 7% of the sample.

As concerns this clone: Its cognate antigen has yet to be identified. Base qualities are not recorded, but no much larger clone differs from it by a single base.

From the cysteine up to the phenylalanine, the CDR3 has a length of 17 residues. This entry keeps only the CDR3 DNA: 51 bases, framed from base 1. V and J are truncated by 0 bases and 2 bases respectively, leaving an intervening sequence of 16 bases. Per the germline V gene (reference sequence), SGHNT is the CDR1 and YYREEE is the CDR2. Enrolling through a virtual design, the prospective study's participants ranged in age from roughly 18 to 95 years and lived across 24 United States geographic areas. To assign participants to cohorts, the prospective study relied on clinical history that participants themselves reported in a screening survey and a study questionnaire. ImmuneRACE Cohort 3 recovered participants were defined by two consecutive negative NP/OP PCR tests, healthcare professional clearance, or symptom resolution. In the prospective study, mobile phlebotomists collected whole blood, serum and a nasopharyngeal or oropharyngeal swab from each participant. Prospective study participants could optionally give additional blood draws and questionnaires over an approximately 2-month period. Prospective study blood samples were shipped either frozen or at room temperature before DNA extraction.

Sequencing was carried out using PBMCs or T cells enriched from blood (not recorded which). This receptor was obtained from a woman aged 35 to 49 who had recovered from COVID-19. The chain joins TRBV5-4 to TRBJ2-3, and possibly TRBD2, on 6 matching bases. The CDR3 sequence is CASSLASISGLTDTQYF. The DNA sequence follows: TGTGCCAGCAGCTTGGCCAGTATTAGCGGCCTCACAGATACGCAGTATTTT.